This is a list of T cell receptor beta chains from one sample in a study of T cells in Graves' hyperthyroidism and ophthalmopathy. One entry per CDR3 protein results from TCRdb running MiXCR on the multiplex PCR reads. The table has around 210,000 distinct CDR3 sequences, approximately 16% seen once; the top ten hold 40% to 65%. The sample consisted of blood. These receptors were taken from a woman aged 45 to 65 with Graves' hyperthyroidism. Both conserved end residues are part of each CDR3. The order of the fields is D gene, clone size, V gene, J gene, CDR3 DNA, CDR3 protein. A D gene is named only where the DNA matches it firmly. The size entry is marked missing in some rows and otherwise reads once, few, many or a size class.

TRBD1	many	TRBV11-3	TRBJ2-1	TGTGCCAGCACCGCCCGCTTAACCGGGACAGGGAAGTTCTTC	CASTARLTGTGKFF
-	many	TRBV12-3/TRBV12-4	TRBJ1-1	TGTGCCACCAAGGGTCAGGCGGCCGACACTGAAGCTTTCTTT	CATKGQAADTEAFF
-	many	TRBV20-1	TRBJ2-3	TGCAGTGGAGGGGACTTCCCGGCGGTTACGCAGTATTTT	CSGGDFPAVTQYF
-	-	TRBV5-1	TRBJ2-2	TGCGCCAGCAGCTTGGCCGCTCTAGCGAACACCGGGGAGCTGTTTTTT	CASSLAALANTGELFF
-	few	TRBV7-8	TRBJ2-5	TGTGCCAGCAGCTACGGAGAGACGGAGACCCAGTACTTC	CASSYGETETQYF
-	many	TRBV7-2	TRBJ2-5	TGTGCCAGCAGCAGGTCAGCTGAAGAGACCCAGTACTTC	CASSRSAEETQYF
-	many	TRBV11-3	TRBJ2-7	TGTGCCAGCAGCTTAGATTATGGGTTGACGGACGAGCAGTACTTC	CASSLDYGLTDEQYF
-	few	TRBV7-8	TRBJ1-2	TGTGCCAGCAGCTTAGCTGGGGCAGGGTTGGGCTACACCTTC	CASSLAGAGLGYTF
-	-	TRBV7-3	TRBJ2-1	TGTGCCAGCAGCTTCCGTAATCGGGGTCGCGGGAAGTCCCTTTATGAGCAGTTCTTC	CASSFRNRGRGKSLYEQFF
TRBD1	-	TRBV30	TRBJ1-1	TGTGCCTGGAGTGAGGGGGCATTTACTGAAGCTTTCTTT	CAWSEGAFTEAFF
TRBD2	-	TRBV6-1	TRBJ2-3	TGTGCCAGCAGGAGACTAGCGGGAGGGCGGACAGATACGCAGTATTTT	CASRRLAGGRTDTQYF
TRBD1	-	TRBV2	TRBJ1-4	TGTGCCAGCAGATTACAGGGGGCAGGGGAAAAACTGTTTTTT	CASRLQGAGEKLFF
TRBD2	many	TRBV27	TRBJ2-2	TGTGCCAGCAGCCCCGGACTAGCCAACACCGGGGAGCTGTTTTTT	CASSPGLANTGELFF
-	-	TRBV24-1	TRBJ2-7	TGTGCCACCAGTGAGGACGGCTACGAGCAGTACTTC	CATSEDGYEQYF
-	-	TRBV5-1	TRBJ1-4	TGCGCCAGCAGCTTGGAGGGAGGAACTAATGAAAAACTGTTTTTT	CASSLEGGTNEKLFF
-	many	TRBV11-2	TRBJ1-1	TGTGCCAGCAGCTCATTGACAGCTTCAAGCACTGAAGCTTTCTTT	CASSSLTASSTEAFF
TRBD1	many	TRBV19	TRBJ1-5	TGTGCCAGTAGTTACACCCCGGGACAGCGGAATCAGCCCCAGCATTTT	CASSYTPGQRNQPQHF
TRBD1	few	TRBV5-1	TRBJ2-6	TGCGCCAGCTGTCCCGGGACAGGGGACGGGGCCAACGTCCTGACTTTC	CASCPGTGDGANVLTF
-	many	TRBV6-1	TRBJ2-1	TGTGCCAGCAGTGAATCAAGTGTTAATGAGCAGTTCTTC	CASSESSVNEQFF
-	many	TRBV12-3/TRBV12-4	TRBJ1-6	TGTGCCAGCAGTCGAACCGGGCCGAATTCACCCCTCCACTTT	CASSRTGPNSPLHF
-	few	TRBV6-1	TRBJ1-5	TGTGCCAGCAGCGGGGGCAATCAGCCCCAGCATTTT	CASSGGNQPQHF
TRBD2	-	TRBV6-1	TRBJ2-3	TGTGCCAGCAGTACCGGGACTAGCGGGATATTTTTGAGCACGCAGTATTTT	CASSTGTSGIFLSTQYF
-	many	TRBV7-3	TRBJ2-5	TGTGCCAGCAGCTCCATATCAGAGCAAGAGACCCAGTACTTC	CASSSISEQETQYF
-	few	TRBV18	TRBJ1-4	TGTGCCAGCTCACCACCGATGGGGTCAAATAATGAAAAACTGTTTTTT	CASSPPMGSNNEKLFF
-	many	TRBV11-2	TRBJ1-2	TGTGCCAGCAGCTTAGCCCCTAACTATGGCTACACCTTC	CASSLAPNYGYTF
-	-	TRBV5-1	TRBJ1-3	TGCGCCAGCAGCTTGGCCGGATCCTCTGGAAACGCCATATATTTT	CASSLAGSSGNAIYF
-	many	TRBV20-1	TRBJ2-5	TGCAGTGCAACTACAGGGTTTTGGACCCAGTACTTC	CSATTGFWTQYF
TRBD1	many	TRBV30	TRBJ1-1	TGTGCCTGGAGTCCTCGGACAGGGGTGAACACTGAAGCTTTCTTT	CAWSPRTGVNTEAFF
-	few	TRBV29-1	TRBJ2-3	TGCAGCGCCGATAGAGCACAGGGCTCGTCAGATACGCAGTATTTT	CSADRAQGSSDTQYF
-	few	TRBV6-1	TRBJ1-4	TGTGCCAGCAGACTGGGCAGGGGTGGAAATGAAAAACTGTTTTTT	CASRLGRGGNEKLFF
-	many	TRBV6-1	TRBJ1-4	TGTGCCACGAAAGCCGAGGAAGCTAATGAAAAACTGTTTTTT	CATKAEEANEKLFF
-	many	TRBV6-1	TRBJ2-7	TGTGCCAGCAAGACTGAGGTCCCCTACGAGCAGTACTTC	CASKTEVPYEQYF
-	few	TRBV7-9	TRBJ1-2	TGTGCCAGCAGCTTTGGGGGGCTTGGCTATGGCTACACCTTC	CASSFGGLGYGYTF
TRBD2	-	TRBV11-2	TRBJ2-7	TGTGCCAGCAGCTCCGGGACTAGCGGGACTTACGAGCAGTACTTC	CASSSGTSGTYEQYF
-	many	TRBV27	TRBJ1-1	TGTGCCAGCAGTTTCTGGGGGCGCGGTACTGAAGCTTTCTTT	CASSFWGRGTEAFF
TRBD2	many	TRBV11-3	TRBJ2-7	TGTGCCAGCAGCCTAACAGGAACGGGAGGGCCGCTTGGCGAGCAGTACTTC	CASSLTGTGGPLGEQYF
-	many	TRBV28	TRBJ2-3	TGTGCCACCCGGGACTCCAGCACAGATACGCAGTATTTT	CATRDSSTDTQYF
-	-	TRBV18	TRBJ1-1	TGTGCCAGCTCACCACGGGCGGGGGCGAGCACTGAAGCTTTCTTT	CASSPRAGASTEAFF
TRBD2	-	TRBV28	TRBJ2-7	TGTGCCAGCAGTTTAACGGGACTAGCGGGGTGGGAGCAGTACTTC	CASSLTGLAGWEQYF